The 9 T cell receptor beta chains reported below all come from one sample, sequenced in a study of blood T cell repertoires in COVID-19. Sequenced by immunoSEQ multiplex PCR; TCRdb stores in-frame clones only, minus some. The table records around 190,000 clones, about 88% of them present only once. The sequenced sample consisted of peripheral blood. The receptors derive from an elderly woman with acute or convalescent COVID-19.

This chain's CDR3 is CASSLGAGEGYTF. The DNA of the CDR3 is TGTGCCAGCAGCTTGGGGGCAGGGGAAGGCTACACCTTC. The rearrangement uses TRBV5-5 and TRBJ1-2; D possibly corresponds to TRBD1 (6 bases). The CDR3 totals 13 residues. V was clipped by 0 bases and J by 8 bases, with 11 bases between them. CDR1 and CDR2 from the germline V gene are SGHKS and YYEKEE (reference sequence).

V is TRBV7-8 and J is TRBJ1-1; D perhaps matches TRBD1 (5 bases). The V end lost 5 bases, the J end lost 6 bases, and 10 bases lay between the germline ends. This CDR3 contains 12 residues. The germline V gene encodes CDR1 SGHVS and CDR2 FQNEAQ. The CDR3 loop reads CASSLIGAEAFF. The CDR3 nucleotides read TGTGCCAGCAGCCTTATAGGGGCTGAAGCTTTCTTT.

This rearrangement joins TRBV29-1 to TRBJ2-1; 7 nucleotides match TRBD2. V lost 6 bases and J lost 7; bases outside the gene matches: 6. Germline V CDR1 and CDR2: SQVTM, ANQGSEA. This CDR3 region has 12 residues. CDR3 nucleotides: TGCAGCGTGGACTGGGGGGGAAATGAGCAGTTCTTC. It encodes CSVDWGGNEQFF.

This chain links TRBV9 with TRBJ1-6, with a possible D match to TRBD1 (6 bases). This CDR3 has 13 amino acids. From germline, CDR1 is SGDLS and CDR2 YYNGEE. Deletions cut 0 bases from V and 14 bases from J, with 12 bases between. The CDR3 nucleotides are TGTGCCAGCAGCGTAGAGGGGGATACATCCCTCCACTTT. Its protein is CASSVEGDTSLHF.

The chain carries TRBV9 and TRBJ1-1; the D gene is possibly TRBD1 (6 bases). V shed 6 bases and J shed 9 bases, with 18 bases lying between them. CDR3 size: 13 residues. CDR1 and CDR2 from the germline V gene are SGDLS and YYNGEE. For the CDR3, the DNA is TGTGCCAGCACCAGTAACAGGGCTAACAAAGCTTTCTTT. Translating gives CASTSNRANKAFF.

Comments on this clone: One junction end disagrees with the germline gene, perhaps due to a read error. The V and J genes are TRBV18 and TRBJ1-1, with 7 bases that match TRBD1. CDR1 KGHSH and CDR2 LQKENI come from the germline V gene. This CDR3 comprises 11 residues. CDR3 protein: CATSGQVEAFF. CDR3 nucleotide sequence: TGTGCCACCTCAGGACAGGTTGAAGCTTTCTTT.

The chain uses TRBV5-1 and TRBJ2-5; D ambiguous. Trimming cost V 4 bases and J 6 bases, with 7 bases left between them. Per the germline V gene, CDR1 is SGHRS and CDR2 is YFSETQ. The CDR3 loop spans 11 amino acids. CDR3 loop: CASSAVKTQYF. The CDR3 DNA follows: TGCGCCAGCAGCGCAGTGAAGACCCAGTACTTC.

J is TRBJ2-3 and V is TRBV29-1; D not certain. V lost 4 bases and J 2 bases, leaving 4 bases between the germline ends. The CDR3 runs to 11 residues. From germline, CDR1 is SQVTM and CDR2 ANQGSEA. The CDR3 spells CSVAFTDTQYF. CDR3 nucleotides: TGCAGCGTTGCATTCACAGATACGCAGTATTTT.

The genes are TRBV2 and TRBJ1-5; the match to TRBD1 covers 7 bases. V shed 3 bases and J 4 bases; nucleotides not matched to a gene: 3. This CDR3 contains 14 residues. From germline, CDR1 is SNHLY and CDR2 FYNNEI. CDR3: CASSDRGRNQPQHF. In DNA, the CDR3 is TGTGCCAGCAGTGACAGGGGGAGAAATCAGCCCCAGCATTTT.